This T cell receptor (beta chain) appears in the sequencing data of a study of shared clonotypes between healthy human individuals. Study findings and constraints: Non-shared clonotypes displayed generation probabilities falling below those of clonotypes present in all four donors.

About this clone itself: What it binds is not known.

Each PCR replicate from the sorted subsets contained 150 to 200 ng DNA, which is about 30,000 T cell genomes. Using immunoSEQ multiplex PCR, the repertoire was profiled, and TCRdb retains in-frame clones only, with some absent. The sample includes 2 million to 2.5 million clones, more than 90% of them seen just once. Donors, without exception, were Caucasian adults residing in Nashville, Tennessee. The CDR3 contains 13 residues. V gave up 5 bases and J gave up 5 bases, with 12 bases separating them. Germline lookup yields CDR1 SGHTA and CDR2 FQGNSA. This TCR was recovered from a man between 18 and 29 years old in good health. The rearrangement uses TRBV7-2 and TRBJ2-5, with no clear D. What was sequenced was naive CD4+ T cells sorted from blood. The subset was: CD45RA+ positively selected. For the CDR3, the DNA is TGTGCCAGCAGCCCACAACGGCGGGAGACCCAGTACTTC. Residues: CASSPQRRETQYF.